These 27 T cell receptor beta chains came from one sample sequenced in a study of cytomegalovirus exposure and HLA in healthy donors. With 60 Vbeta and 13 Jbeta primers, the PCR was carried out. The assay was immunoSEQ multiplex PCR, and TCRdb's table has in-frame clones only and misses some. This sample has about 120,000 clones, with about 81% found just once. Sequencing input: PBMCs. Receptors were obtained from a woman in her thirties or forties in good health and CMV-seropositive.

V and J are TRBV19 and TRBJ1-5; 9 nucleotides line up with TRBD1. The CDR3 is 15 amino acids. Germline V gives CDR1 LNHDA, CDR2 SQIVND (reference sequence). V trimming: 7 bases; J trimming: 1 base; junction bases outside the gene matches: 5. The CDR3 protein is CASMGQGQSNQPQHF. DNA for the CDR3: TGTGCCAGTATGGGACAGGGTCAAAGCAATCAGCCCCAGCATTTT. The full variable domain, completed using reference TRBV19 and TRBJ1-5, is DGGITQSPKYLFRKEGQNVTLSCEQNLNHDAMYWYRQDPGQGLRLIYYSQIVNDFQKGDIAEGYSVSREKKESFPLTVTSAQKNPTAFYLCASMGQGQSNQPQHFGDGTRLSIL.

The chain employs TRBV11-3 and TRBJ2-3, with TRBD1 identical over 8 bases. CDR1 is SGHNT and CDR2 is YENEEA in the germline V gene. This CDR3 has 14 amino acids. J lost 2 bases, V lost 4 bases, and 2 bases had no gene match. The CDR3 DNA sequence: TGTGCCAGCAGCTACAGGGGGGTCACAGATACGCAGTATTTT. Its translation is CASSYRGVTDTQYF.

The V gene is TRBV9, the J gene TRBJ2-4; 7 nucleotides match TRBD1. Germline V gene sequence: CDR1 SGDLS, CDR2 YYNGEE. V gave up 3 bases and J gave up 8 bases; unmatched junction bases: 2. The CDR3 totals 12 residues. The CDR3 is CASSGQGYIQYF. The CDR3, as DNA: TGTGCCAGCAGCGGACAGGGTTACATTCAGTACTTC.

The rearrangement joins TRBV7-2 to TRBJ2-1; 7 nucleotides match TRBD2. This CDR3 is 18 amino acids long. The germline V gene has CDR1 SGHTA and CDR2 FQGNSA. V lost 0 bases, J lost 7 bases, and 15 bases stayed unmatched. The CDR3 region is CASSLALGGGRARNEQFF. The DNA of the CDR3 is TGTGCCAGCAGCTTAGCGTTGGGAGGAGGGAGGGCCAGGAATGAGCAGTTCTTC.

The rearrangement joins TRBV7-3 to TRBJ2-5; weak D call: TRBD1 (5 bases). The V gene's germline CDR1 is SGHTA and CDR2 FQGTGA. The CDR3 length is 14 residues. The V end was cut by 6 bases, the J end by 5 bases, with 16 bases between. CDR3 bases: TGTGCCAGCAGTCCCGGCAGGGTGGCCGAGACCCAGTACTTC. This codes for CASSPGRVAETQYF.

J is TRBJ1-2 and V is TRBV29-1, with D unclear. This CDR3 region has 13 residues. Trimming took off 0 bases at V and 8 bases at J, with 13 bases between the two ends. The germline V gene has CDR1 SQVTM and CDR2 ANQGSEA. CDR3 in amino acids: CSVEDMSGWGYTF. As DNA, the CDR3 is TGCAGCGTTGAAGACATGTCAGGCTGGGGCTACACCTTC.

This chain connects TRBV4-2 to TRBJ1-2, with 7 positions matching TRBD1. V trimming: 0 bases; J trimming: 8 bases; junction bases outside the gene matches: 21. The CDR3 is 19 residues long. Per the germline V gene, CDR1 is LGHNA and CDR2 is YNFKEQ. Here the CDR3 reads CASSQDSPSWQGGVWGYTF. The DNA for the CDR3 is TGTGCCAGCAGCCAAGATAGCCCCTCGTGGCAGGGGGGAGTGTGGGGCTACACCTTC.

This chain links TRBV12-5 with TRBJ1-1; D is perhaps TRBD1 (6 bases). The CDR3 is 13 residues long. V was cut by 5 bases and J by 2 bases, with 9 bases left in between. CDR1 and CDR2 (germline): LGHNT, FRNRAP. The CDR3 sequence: CASGTGYNTEAFF. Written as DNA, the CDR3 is TGTGCTAGTGGTACAGGGTATAACACTGAAGCTTTCTTT.

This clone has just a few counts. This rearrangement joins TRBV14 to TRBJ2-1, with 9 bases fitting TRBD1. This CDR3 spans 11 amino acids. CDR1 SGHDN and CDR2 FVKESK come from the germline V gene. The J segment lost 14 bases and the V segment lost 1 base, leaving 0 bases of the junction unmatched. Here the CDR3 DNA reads TGTGCCAGCAGCCAAGGGGACAGGGAGTTCTTC. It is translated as CASSQGDREFF.

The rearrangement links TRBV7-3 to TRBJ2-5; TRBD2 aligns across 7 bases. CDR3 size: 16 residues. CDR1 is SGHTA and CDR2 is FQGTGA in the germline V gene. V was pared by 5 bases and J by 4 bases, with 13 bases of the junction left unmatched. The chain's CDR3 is CASSLNGGWGGETQYF. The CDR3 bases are TGTGCCAGCAGCCTCAACGGTGGCTGGGGGGGAGAGACCCAGTACTTC.

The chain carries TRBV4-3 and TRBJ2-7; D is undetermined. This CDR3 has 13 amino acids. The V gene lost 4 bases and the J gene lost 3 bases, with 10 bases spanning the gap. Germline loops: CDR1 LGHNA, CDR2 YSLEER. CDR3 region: CASSPQESYEQYF. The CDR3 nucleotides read TGCGCCAGCAGCCCCCAAGAGAGCTACGAGCAGTACTTC.

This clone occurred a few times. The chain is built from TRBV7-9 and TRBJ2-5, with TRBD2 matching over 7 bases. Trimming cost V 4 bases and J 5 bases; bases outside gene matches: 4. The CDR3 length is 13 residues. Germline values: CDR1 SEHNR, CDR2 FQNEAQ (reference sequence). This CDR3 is CASSSGRGETQYF. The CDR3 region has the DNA TGTGCCAGCAGCTCGGGGCGGGGGGAGACCCAGTACTTC.

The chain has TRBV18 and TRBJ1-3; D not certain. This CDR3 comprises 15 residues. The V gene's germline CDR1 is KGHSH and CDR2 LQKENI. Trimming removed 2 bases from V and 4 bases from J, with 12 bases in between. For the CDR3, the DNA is TGTGCCAGCTCACCAGGGAGAACTTTCGGAAACACCATATATTTT. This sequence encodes CASSPGRTFGNTIYF.

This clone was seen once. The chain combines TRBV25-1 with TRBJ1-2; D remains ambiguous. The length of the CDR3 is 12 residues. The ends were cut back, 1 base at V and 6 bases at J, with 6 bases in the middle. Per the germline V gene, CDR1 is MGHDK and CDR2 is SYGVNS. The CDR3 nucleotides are TGTGCCAGCAGTGAATTCGGGAATGGCTACACCTTC. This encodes CASSEFGNGYTF.

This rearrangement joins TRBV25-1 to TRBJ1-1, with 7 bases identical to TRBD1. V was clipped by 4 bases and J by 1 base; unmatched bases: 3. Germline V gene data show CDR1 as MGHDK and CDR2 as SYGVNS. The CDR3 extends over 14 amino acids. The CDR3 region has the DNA TGTGCCAGCAGTGGAAGGGACAGGAACACTGAAGCTTTCTTT. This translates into CASSGRDRNTEAFF.

DNA of the CDR3: TGCGCCAGCAGCCAAGATAAGCCTAGCACAGATACGCAGTATTTT. Amino acids: CASSQDKPSTDTQYF. The rearrangement uses TRBV4-1 and TRBJ2-3; D unclear. The CDR3 totals 15 residues. Germline loops: CDR1 MGHRA, CDR2 YSYEKL. The V end lost 0 bases, the J end lost 0 bases, and 7 bases lay between the germline ends.

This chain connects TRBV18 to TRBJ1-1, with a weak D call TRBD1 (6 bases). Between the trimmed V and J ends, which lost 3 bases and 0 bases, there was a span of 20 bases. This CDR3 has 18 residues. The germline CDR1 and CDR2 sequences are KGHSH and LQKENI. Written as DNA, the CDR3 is TGTGCCAGCTCACCCCAGAGCTCGCCAGGGGCATTGAACACTGAAGCTTTCTTT. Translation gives CASSPQSSPGALNTEAFF.

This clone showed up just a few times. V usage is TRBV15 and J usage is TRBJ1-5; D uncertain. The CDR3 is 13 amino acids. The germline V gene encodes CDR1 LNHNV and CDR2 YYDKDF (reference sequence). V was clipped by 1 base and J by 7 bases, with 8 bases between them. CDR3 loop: CATSRGPGQPQHF. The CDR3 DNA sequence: TGTGCCACCAGCAGAGGCCCGGGACAGCCCCAGCATTTT.

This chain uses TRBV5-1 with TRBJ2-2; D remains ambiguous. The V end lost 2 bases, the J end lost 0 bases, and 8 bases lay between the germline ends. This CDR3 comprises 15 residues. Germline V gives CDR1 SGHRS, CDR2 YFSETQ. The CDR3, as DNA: TGCGCCAGCAGCTTTAGCAGCTCGAACACCGGGGAGCTGTTTTTT. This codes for CASSFSSSNTGELFF.

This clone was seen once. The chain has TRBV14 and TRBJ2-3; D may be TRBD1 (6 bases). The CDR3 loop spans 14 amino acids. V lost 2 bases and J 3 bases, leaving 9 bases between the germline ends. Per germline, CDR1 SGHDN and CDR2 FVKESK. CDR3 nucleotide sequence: TGTGCCAGCAGCCAAACCCAGGGGACAGATACGCAGTATTTT. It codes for CASSQTQGTDTQYF.

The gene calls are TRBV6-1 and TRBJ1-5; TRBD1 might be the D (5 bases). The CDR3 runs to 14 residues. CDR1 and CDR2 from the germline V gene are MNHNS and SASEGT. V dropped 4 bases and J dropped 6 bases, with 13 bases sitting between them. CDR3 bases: TGTGCCAGCAGTGCCGGAGGGGCGGGTCAGCCCCAGCATTTT. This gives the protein CASSAGGAGQPQHF.

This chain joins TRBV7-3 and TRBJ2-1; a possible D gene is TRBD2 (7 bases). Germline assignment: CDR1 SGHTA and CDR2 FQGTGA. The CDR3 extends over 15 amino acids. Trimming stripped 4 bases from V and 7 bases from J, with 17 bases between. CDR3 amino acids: CASSSRGEGGNEQFF. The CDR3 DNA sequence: TGTGCCAGCAGCTCCCGGGGGGAGGGGGGGAATGAGCAGTTCTTC. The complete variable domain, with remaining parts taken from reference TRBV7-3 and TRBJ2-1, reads GAGVSQTPSNKVTEKGKYVELRCDPISGHTALYWYRQSLGQGPEFLIYFQGTGAADDSGLPNDRFFAVRPEGSVSTLKIQRTERGDSAVYLCASSSRGEGGNEQFFGPGTRLTVL.

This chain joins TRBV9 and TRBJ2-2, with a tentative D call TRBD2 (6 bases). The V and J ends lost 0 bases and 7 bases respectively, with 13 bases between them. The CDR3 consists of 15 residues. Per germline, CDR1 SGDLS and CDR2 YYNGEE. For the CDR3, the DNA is TGTGCCAGCAGCGTAGGCGGAGGGCCTAGCGGGGAGCTGTTTTTT. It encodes CASSVGGGPSGELFF.

The CDR3 reads CASSQEGVGGSYEQYF. In DNA, the CDR3 is TGTGCCAGCAGCCAAGAAGGGGTCGGGGGCTCCTACGAGCAGTACTTC. The V call is TRBV4-2, the J call TRBJ2-7; the D gene is possibly TRBD2 (6 bases). V shed 0 bases and J shed 0 bases, with 12 bases lying between them. Germline lookup yields CDR1 LGHNA and CDR2 YNFKEQ. The length of the CDR3 is 16 residues.

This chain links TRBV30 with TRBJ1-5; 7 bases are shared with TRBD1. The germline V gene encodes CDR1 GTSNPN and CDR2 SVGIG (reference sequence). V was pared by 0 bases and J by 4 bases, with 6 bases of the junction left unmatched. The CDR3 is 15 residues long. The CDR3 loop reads CAWSVPPTGNQPQHF. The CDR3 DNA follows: TGTGCCTGGAGTGTACCCCCGACAGGGAATCAGCCCCAGCATTTT.

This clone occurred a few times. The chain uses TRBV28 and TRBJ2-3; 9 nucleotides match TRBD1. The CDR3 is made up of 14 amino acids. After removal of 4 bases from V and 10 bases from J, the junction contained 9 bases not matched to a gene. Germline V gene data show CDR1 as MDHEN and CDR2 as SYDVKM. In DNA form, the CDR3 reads TGTGCCAGCAGTTACAGGGGGCCGAGCGTGCCGCAGTATTTT. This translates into CASSYRGPSVPQYF. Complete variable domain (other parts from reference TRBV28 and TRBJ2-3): DVKVTQSSRYLVKRTGEKVFLECVQDMDHENMFWYRQDPGLGLRLIYFSYDVKMKEKGDIPEGYSVSREKKERFSLILESASTNQTSMYLCASSYRGPSVPQYFGPGTRLTVL.

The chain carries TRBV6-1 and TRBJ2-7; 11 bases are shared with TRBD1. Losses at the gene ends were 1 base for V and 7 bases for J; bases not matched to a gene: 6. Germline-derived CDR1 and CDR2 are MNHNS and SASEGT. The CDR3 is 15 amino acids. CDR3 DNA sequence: TGTGCCAGCAGTGAAGAGGGGACAGGGGGTAAGGAGCAGTACTTC. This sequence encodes CASSEEGTGGKEQYF.